Listed below are T cell receptor beta chains from one sample, sequenced in a study of cytomegalovirus exposure and HLA in healthy donors. TCRdb's table, derived via immunoSEQ multiplex PCR, lists solely in-frame clones and lacks some. The sample carries about 160,000 clones, approximately 80% recorded once. The sequencing sample was made of PBMCs. These receptors all come from a man aged 18-30 years in good health and CMV-seronegative. The CDR3 runs from the conserved cysteine through the conserved F or W. D genes are given only for firm matches. Expanded clones get a size class; other rows say once, few or many, or leave the size out.

abundance,v_gene,d_gene,j_gene,CDR3nt,CDR3aa
NA,TRBV28,TRBD1,TRBJ2-3,TGTGCCAGCTCGAACAGGGGGCTTCGCACAGATACGCAGTATTTT,CASSNRGLRTDTQYF
NA,TRBV7-2,TRBD2,TRBJ2-2,TGTGCCAGCAGCTTAGGGGAGGGGAACACCGGGGAGCTGTTTTTT,CASSLGEGNTGELFF
once,TRBV19,NA,TRBJ1-5,TGTGCCAGTAGTATAGAGGCGGAGAATCAGCCCCAGCATTTT,CASSIEAENQPQHF
NA,TRBV10-2,NA,TRBJ2-7,TGCGCCAGCAGCTCAGCGTACTCCTACGAGCAGTACTTC,CASSSAYSYEQYF
few,TRBV5-4,TRBD1,TRBJ2-7,TGTGCCAGCAGCTTGACAGGGGTCTACGAGCAGTACTTC,CASSLTGVYEQYF
NA,TRBV10-2,NA,TRBJ2-7,TGCGCCAGCGGGTTGACAGATTCATACGAGCAGTACTTC,CASGLTDSYEQYF
few,TRBV18,NA,TRBJ1-1,TGTGCCAGCTCACCGAGTCTTGACGGGATGAACACTGAAGCTTTCTTT,CASSPSLDGMNTEAFF
NA,TRBV7-2,NA,TRBJ2-7,TGTGCCAGCAGCTTAATCCTCTCCGGGAAAGGTGCCTACGAGCAGTACTTC,CASSLILSGKGAYEQYF
NA,TRBV11-3,TRBD1,TRBJ2-2,TGTGCCAGCAGCTTAGTGCAGGGGGCGGTCACCGGGGAGCTGTTTTTT,CASSLVQGAVTGELFF
NA,TRBV5-6,TRBD1,TRBJ2-1,TGTGCCAGCAGCCTAGGGGACAGGTACAATGAGCAGTTCTTC,CASSLGDRYNEQFF
NA,TRBV7-8,TRBD1,TRBJ1-1,TGTGCCAGCAGCGACAGGGAAGGGGACACTGAAGCTTTCTTT,CASSDREGDTEAFF
NA,TRBV7-2,NA,TRBJ1-1,TGTGCCAGCAGCTTAGGGCCGACGGGTGAAGCTTTCTTT,CASSLGPTGEAFF
few,TRBV28,TRBD1,TRBJ2-1,TGTGCCAGCAGTTTTCGGACAGGGGTTAATGAGCAGTTCTTC,CASSFRTGVNEQFF
NA,TRBV2,NA,TRBJ2-2,TGTGCCAGCAGTGTAGTCAGGGGAGCCGCCGGGGAGCTGTTTTTT,CASSVVRGAAGELFF
NA,TRBV28,NA,TRBJ1-2,TGTGCCAGCAGTCCCCCCGCGGAGGATGGCTACACCTTC,CASSPPAEDGYTF
NA,TRBV5-1,TRBD2,TRBJ2-7,TGCGCCAGCAGCTTGGTCCCTAGCGGGGGGGCCTACGAGCAGTACTTC,CASSLVPSGGAYEQYF
NA,TRBV18,NA,TRBJ2-4,TGTGCCAGCTCACCTACGACAGGAACCCTCGGAAACATTCAGTACTTC,CASSPTTGTLGNIQYF